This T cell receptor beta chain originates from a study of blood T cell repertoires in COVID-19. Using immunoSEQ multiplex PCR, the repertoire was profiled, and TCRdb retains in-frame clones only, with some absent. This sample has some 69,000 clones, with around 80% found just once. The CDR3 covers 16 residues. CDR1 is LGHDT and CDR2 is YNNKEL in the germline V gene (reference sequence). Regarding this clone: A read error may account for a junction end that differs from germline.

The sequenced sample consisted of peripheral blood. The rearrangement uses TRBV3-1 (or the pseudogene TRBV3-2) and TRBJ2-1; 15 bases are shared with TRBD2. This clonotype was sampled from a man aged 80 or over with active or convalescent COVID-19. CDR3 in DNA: TGTGCCAGCAGCCAACGGGGACTAGCGGGGGGCCGACGGATGGTCTTC. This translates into CASSQRGLAGGRRMVF.